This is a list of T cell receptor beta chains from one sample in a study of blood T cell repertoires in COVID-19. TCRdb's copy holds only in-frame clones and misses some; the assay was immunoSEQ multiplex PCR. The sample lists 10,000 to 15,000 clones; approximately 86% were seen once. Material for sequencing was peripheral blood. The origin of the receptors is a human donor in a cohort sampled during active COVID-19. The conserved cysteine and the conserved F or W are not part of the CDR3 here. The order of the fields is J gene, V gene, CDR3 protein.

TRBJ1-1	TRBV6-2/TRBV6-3	ASSVQGSGEAF
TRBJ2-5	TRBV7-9	ASSLVRETQY
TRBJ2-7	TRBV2	ASSEKARHYEQY
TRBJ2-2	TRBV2	ASSQISHTGELF
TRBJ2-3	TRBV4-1	ASSQDQKLTQY
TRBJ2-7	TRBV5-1	ASSLSGQQYEQY
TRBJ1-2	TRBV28	ASSLVGRNYGYT
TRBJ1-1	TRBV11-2	ASSSHRDTEAF
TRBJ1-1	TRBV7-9	ASSPPPGQQNTEAF
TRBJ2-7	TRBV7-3	ASSFRDRGFDLYEQY
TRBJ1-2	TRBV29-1	SVEKQNYGYT
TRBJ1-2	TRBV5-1	ASSYEKRGYT
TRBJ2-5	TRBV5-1	ASSFGQGGETQY
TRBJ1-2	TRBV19	ASSITGEDGYT
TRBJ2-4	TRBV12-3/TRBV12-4	ASSEYPKNIQY
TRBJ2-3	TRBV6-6	ASSYQGGEDTQY
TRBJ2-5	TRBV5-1	ASSFNTGGSETQY
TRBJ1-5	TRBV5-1	ASSSRPGGIQPQH
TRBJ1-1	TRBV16	ASSRSTGNTEAF
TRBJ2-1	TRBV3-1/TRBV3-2	ASSQGSFDEQF
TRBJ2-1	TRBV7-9	ASSFMGGTLSYNEQF
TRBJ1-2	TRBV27	ASSSLGLPNYGYT
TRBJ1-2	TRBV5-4	ASSSKTGGDYGYT
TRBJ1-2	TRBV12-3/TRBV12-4	ASSRDRGQGYT
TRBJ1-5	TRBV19	ASSIGGGNNQPQH
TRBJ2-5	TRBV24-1	ATSDPSQETQY
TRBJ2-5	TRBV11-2	ASTFSGGPQETQY
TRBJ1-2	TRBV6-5	ASSRGGAGGYT
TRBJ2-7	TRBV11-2	ASSLALYEQY
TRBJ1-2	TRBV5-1	ASSPLTRTGGQGYGYT
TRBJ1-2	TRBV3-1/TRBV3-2	ASSQVLGANYGYT
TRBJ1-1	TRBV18	ASSPRRTDTEAF
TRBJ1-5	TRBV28	ASSMDIQPQH
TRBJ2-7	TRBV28	ASRPSGQVAWEQY